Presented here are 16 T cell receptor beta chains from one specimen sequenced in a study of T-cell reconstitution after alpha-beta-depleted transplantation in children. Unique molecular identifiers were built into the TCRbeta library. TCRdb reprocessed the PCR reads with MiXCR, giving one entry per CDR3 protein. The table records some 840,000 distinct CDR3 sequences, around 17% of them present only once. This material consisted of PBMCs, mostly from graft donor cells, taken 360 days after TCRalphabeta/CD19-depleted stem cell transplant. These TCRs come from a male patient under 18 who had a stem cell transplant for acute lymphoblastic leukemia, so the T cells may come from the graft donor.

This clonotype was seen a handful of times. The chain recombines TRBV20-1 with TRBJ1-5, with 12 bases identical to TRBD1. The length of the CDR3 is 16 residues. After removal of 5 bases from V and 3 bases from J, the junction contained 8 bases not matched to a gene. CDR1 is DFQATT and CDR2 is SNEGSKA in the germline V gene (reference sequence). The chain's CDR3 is CSALKGQGAPNQPQHF. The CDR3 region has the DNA TGCAGTGCTTTAAAGGGACAGGGGGCCCCCAATCAGCCCCAGCATTTT.

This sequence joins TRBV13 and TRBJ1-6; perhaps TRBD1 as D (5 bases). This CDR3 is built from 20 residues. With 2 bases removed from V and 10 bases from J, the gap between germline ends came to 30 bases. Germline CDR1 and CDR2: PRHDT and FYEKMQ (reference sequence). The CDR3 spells CASSLRGRGRIVGLASPLHF. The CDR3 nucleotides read TGTGCCAGCAGCTTAAGGGGTCGCGGGCGCATCGTGGGCTTAGCATCACCCCTCCACTTT.

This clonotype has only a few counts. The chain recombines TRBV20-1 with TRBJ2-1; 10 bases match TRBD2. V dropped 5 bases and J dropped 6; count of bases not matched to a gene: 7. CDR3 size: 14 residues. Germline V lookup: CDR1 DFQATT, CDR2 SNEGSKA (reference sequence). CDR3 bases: TGCAGTGCTGGGGCGGGACTAGCGAGCAATGAGCAGTTCTTC. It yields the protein CSAGAGLASNEQFF.

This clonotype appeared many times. The CDR3 sequence: CASSLGFEQFF. In nucleotides, the CDR3 is TGCGCCAGCAGCTTGGGGTTTGAGCAGTTCTTC. V and J are TRBV5-1 and TRBJ2-1, with D hard to call. Looked up from germline, CDR1 is SGHRS and CDR2 is YFSETQ. V lost 0 bases, J lost 9 bases, and 4 bases lay in between. The CDR3 runs 11 residues.

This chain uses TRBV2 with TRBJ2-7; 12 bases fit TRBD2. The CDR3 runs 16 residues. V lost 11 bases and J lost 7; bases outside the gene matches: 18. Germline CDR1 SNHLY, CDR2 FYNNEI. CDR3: CAQKGLAGGRGLEQYF. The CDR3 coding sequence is TGTGCCCAGAAGGGGCTAGCGGGAGGGCGAGGATTGGAGCAGTACTTC.

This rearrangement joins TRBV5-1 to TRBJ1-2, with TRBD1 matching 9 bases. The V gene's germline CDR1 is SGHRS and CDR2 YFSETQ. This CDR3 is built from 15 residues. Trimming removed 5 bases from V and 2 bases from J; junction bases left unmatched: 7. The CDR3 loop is CASRLGQGQNYGYTF. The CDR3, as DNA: TGCGCCAGCAGACTCGGACAGGGGCAGAACTATGGCTACACCTTC.

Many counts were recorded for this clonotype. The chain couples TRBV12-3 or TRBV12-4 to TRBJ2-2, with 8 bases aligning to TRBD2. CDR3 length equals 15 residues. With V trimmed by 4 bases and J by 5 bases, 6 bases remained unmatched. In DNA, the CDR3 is TGTGCCAGCAGTTCCCCCCGGGAGGGTACCGGGGAGCTGTTTTTT. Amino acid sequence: CASSSPREGTGELFF.

This CDR3 reads CASSFNVGLPSGELFF. In nucleotides, the CDR3 is TGTGCCAGCAGCTTTAATGTGGGTCTCCCGTCCGGGGAGCTGTTTTTT. The rearrangement uses TRBV7-2 and TRBJ2-2; no firm D call. CDR3 size: 16 residues. V lost 3 bases and J lost 6, with 17 bases in between. Germline assignment: CDR1 SGHTA and CDR2 FQGNSA. Looking up the rest from reference TRBV7-2 and TRBJ2-2 gives the full variable domain: GAGVSQSPSNKVTEKGKDVELRCDPISGHTALYWYRQSLGQGLEFLIYFQGNSAPDKSGLPSDRFSAERTGGSVSTLTIQRTQQEDSAVYLCASSFNVGLPSGELFFGEGSRLTVL.

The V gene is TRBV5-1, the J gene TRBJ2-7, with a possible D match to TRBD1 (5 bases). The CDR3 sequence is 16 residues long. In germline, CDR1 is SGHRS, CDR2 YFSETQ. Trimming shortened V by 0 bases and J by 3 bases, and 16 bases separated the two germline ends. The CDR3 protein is CASSLGWQGKGYEQYF. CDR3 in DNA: TGCGCCAGCAGCTTGGGCTGGCAGGGCAAAGGCTACGAGCAGTACTTC.

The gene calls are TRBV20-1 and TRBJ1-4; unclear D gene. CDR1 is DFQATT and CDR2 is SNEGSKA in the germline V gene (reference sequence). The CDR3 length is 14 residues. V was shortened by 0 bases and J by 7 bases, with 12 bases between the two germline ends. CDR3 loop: CSARDVGRGEKLFF. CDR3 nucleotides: TGCAGTGCTAGAGATGTAGGCAGAGGTGAAAAACTGTTTTTT.

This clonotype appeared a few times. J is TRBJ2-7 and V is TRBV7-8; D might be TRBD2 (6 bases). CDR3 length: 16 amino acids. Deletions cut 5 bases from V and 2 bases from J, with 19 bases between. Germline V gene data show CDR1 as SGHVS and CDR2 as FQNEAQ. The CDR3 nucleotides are TGTGCCAGCAGCCGTTTGTGGCGGGGCCTTACCTACGAGCAGTACTTC. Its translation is CASSRLWRGLTYEQYF.

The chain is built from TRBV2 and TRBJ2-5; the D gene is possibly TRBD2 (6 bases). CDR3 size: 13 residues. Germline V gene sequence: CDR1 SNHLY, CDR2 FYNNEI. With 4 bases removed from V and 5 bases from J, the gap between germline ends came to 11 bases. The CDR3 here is CASSGREYETQYF. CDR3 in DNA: TGTGCCAGCAGTGGCCGGGAGTACGAGACCCAGTACTTC.

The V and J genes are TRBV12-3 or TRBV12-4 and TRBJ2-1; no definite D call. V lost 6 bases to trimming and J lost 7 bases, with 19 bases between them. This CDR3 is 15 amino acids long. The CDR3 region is CASSTSMVVGNEQFF. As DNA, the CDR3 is TGTGCCAGCAGCACGAGCATGGTCGTGGGGAATGAGCAGTTCTTC.

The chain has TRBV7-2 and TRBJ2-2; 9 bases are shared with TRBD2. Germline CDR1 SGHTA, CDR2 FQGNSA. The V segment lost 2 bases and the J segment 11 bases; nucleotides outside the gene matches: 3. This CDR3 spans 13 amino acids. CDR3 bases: TGTGCCAGCAGCTTATTGCGGGAGGGAGAGCTGTTTTTT. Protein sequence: CASSLLREGELFF. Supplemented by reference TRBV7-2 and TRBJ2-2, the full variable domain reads GAGVSQSPSNKVTEKGKDVELRCDPISGHTALYWYRQSLGQGLEFLIYFQGNSAPDKSGLPSDRFSAERTGGSVSTLTIQRTQQEDSAVYLCASSLLREGELFFGEGSRLTVL.

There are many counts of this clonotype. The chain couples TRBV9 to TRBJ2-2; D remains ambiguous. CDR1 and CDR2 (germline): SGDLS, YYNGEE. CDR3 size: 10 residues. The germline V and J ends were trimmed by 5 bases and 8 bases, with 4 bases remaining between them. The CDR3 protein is CASRSGELFF. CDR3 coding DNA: TGTGCCAGCAGGTCTGGGGAGCTGTTTTTT.

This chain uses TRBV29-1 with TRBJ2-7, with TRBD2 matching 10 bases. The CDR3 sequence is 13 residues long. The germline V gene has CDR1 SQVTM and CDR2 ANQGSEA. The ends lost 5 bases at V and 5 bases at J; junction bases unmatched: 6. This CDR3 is CSVYLAGVDEQYF. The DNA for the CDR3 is TGCAGCGTTTACCTAGCGGGAGTAGACGAGCAGTACTTC.